The source of this TCR beta chain is a study of T cells in Graves' hyperthyroidism and ophthalmopathy. Whole-study results and caveats: Model predictions of ophthalmopathy came a median about six months before onset. Ophthalmopathy was told apart from stable hyperthyroidism by a 13 V-J model.

This clonotype was seen at least ten times. Its antigen is undetermined. Disease lasting under 3 months, a NOSPECS grade of at least 4, and a Clinical Activity Score of at least 3 were features of the ophthalmopathy patients. PBMCs were collected from a roughly 10 ml volume of fresh peripheral blood. The CDR3 loop spans 15 amino acids. Germline assignment: CDR1 SGHKS and CDR2 YYEKEE (reference sequence). V lost 4 bases, J lost 0 bases, and 6 bases stayed unmatched. RNA transcripts served as the template for amplifying TCR beta CDR3 regions. A first-round RT-PCR of the TCR CDR3 used the HTBI primer set. Via MiXCR, TCRdb re-called the multiplex PCR reads, giving one row per CDR3 protein. Seen here are roughly 400,000 distinct CDR3 sequences, about 14% observed once, and the top ten hold 28%.

V usage is TRBV5-5 and J usage is TRBJ1-1, with TRBD1 matching 7 bases. Sequencing was done on a sample of blood. The sequence was obtained from a man aged 50-59 years with Graves' ophthalmopathy. In DNA, the CDR3 is TGTGCCAGCAGCGTCTCGACAGGGTTGAACACTGAAGCTTTCTTT. Amino acid sequence: CASSVSTGLNTEAFF.